The source of this T cell receptor beta chain is a study of blood T cell repertoires in COVID-19. The wider study: Researchers got acute and convalescent COVID-19 samples from the United States, Italy and Spain.

V was pared by 8 bases and J by 3 bases, with 10 bases between. Germline-derived CDR1 and CDR2 are SGHNT and YENEEA. The CDR3 length is 12 residues. Original data processing: For nucleated cells, counts were estimated from reference gene primer amplification. The table came from immunoSEQ multiplex PCR; TCRdb's copy has only in-frame clones and leaves some out. V and J calls plus clone size are reproduced from that table; the DNA served to infer D and trimming. The sample lists more than 100,000 clones; roughly 77% were seen once. V is TRBV11-3 and J is TRBJ1-1; tentatively, D is TRBD1 (5 bases). Sequencing was performed on peripheral blood. The clonotype originates from a man between 60 and 70 years old with active or convalescent COVID-19. Here the CDR3 DNA reads TGTGCCAGCTCCAGGGCGGACACTGAAGCTTTCTTT. Translation: CASSRADTEAFF.